Reported below is one TCR beta chain. Its antigen is unidentified. The libraries were made with immunoSEQ version 4 in survey mode. Profiling relied on immunoSEQ multiplex PCR, and the TCRdb table lists in-frame clones only, not all of them. Here the sample spans tens of thousands of clones, around 78% being singletons. Overlapping HIV-1 Gag 15-mer peptides at approximately 0.96 ug per peptide per mL were used. CD40L/CD69 double-negative CD45RO-high memory CD4+ T cells were collected. The entry originates in a study of persistence of HIV-infected CD4 T cells. The study's findings and limits: CMV- and Gag-responding cells had lower TCRbeta richness than CD3/CD28-responding cells.

Germline assignment: CDR1 SGHNT and CDR2 YYREEE (reference sequence). Trimming removed 1 base from V and 8 bases from J, with 12 bases in between. This CDR3 contains 14 residues. The receptor's source is an adult man with HIV who was CMV-seropositive. J is TRBJ1-4 and V is TRBV5-4; D may be TRBD1 (6 bases). This specimen consisted of CD4+ T cells sorted from PBMCs after roughly 17-hour stimulation, obtained from a patient who received antiretroviral therapy. CDR3 amino acids: CASSLKQGGEKLFF. CDR3 DNA sequence: TGTGCCAGCAGCTTGAAACAGGGTGGAGAAAAACTGTTTTTT. Filled out from reference TRBV5-4 and TRBJ1-4, the complete variable domain reads ETGVTQSPTHLIKTRGQQVTLRCSSQSGHNTVSWYQQALGQGPQFIFQYYREEENGRGNFPPRFSGLQFPNYSSELNVNALELDDSALYLCASSLKQGGEKLFFGSGTQLSVL.